Shown below are 21 T cell receptor beta chains from a single sample sequenced in a study of blood T cell repertoires in COVID-19. Using immunoSEQ multiplex PCR, the repertoire was profiled, and TCRdb retains in-frame clones only, with some absent. The data show 200,000 to 250,000 clones, 85% seen once. The specimen was peripheral blood. The receptors here all came from a man in his fifties who had recovered from COVID-19.

The genes are TRBV9 and TRBJ2-1; no clear D gene. CDR1 and CDR2 (germline): SGDLS, YYNGEE. The CDR3 covers 17 residues. V lost 3 bases, J lost 0 bases, and 16 bases lay in between. The CDR3 sequence is CASSAPLTGSSYNEQFF. The DNA of the CDR3 is TGTGCCAGCAGCGCCCCCTTAACGGGTAGCTCCTACAATGAGCAGTTCTTC.

This chain links TRBV27 with TRBJ2-7; 12 nucleotides agree with TRBD2. Germline V CDR1 and CDR2: MNHEY, SMNVEV (reference sequence). The CDR3 loop spans 15 amino acids. Trimming at V came to 2 bases and at J to 7 bases, leaving 6 bases not matched to a gene. CDR3 coding DNA: TGTGCCAGCAGTTTACGGGGAGGACTAGCGGGGGAGCAGTACTTC. Translated: CASSLRGGLAGEQYF.

The genes are TRBV20-1 and TRBJ2-5; D unclear. V lost 3 bases and J lost 5, with 13 bases in between. The CDR3 is 13 residues long. Per germline, CDR1 DFQATT and CDR2 SNEGSKA (reference sequence). In nucleotides, the CDR3 is TGCAGTGCTAGTCCCAGCCCTAGGGAGACCCAGTACTTC. Translating gives CSASPSPRETQYF.

The chain is built from TRBV5-1 and TRBJ2-7; 10 bases map to TRBD2. From germline, CDR1 is SGHRS and CDR2 YFSETQ. V dropped 1 base and J dropped 0; count of bases not matched to a gene: 4. The CDR3 has 16 amino acids. CDR3 DNA sequence: TGCGCCAGCAGCTTGACGCCTAGCGGGAGCTCCTACGAGCAGTACTTC. The encoded protein is CASSLTPSGSSYEQYF.

This chain links TRBV28 with TRBJ1-5, with TRBD1 as a possible D gene (6 bases). The V and J ends lost 4 bases and 0 bases respectively, with 19 bases between them. The CDR3 has 18 amino acids. Germline values: CDR1 MDHEN, CDR2 SYDVKM. CDR3 sequence reads: CASSSPLGAENSNQPQHF. In DNA form, the CDR3 reads TGTGCCAGCAGTTCCCCCTTGGGGGCAGAAAATAGCAATCAGCCCCAGCATTTT.

V gene TRBV3-1 (or the pseudogene TRBV3-2) combines with J gene TRBJ2-1; D possibly corresponds to TRBD2 (5 bases). The CDR3 sequence is 16 residues long. CDR1 LGHDT and CDR2 YNNKEL come from the germline V gene (reference sequence). Trimming removed 0 bases at V and 2 bases at J, with 11 bases between. In DNA form, the CDR3 reads TGTGCCAGCAGCCAAGATGTGGGAGTAGCCTACAATGAGCAGTTCTTC. Amino acid sequence: CASSQDVGVAYNEQFF.

This clone was detected ten times or more. The rearrangement joins TRBV6-5 to TRBJ2-7; a possible D gene is TRBD2 (7 bases). CDR3 length: 12 residues. Per the germline V gene, CDR1 is MNHEY and CDR2 is SVGAGI. The CDR3: CTAGGGPYEQYF. In DNA form, the CDR3 reads TGTACCGCTGGGGGGGGCCCCTACGAGCAGTACTTC.

The chain employs TRBV5-6 and TRBJ2-7, with 7 bases aligning to TRBD1. The CDR3 contains 14 residues. Germline V gene lookup returns CDR1 SGHDT and CDR2 YYEEEE. The V segment lost 2 bases and the J segment 2 bases; nucleotides outside the gene matches: 4. The CDR3 sequence is CASSFSTGPYEQYF. The CDR3 coding sequence is TGTGCCAGCAGCTTCTCGACAGGGCCCTACGAGCAGTACTTC.

This clone was seen only once. V gene TRBV12-3 or TRBV12-4 combines with J gene TRBJ2-1, with a weak D call TRBD1 (5 bases). The CDR3 runs to 13 residues. Trimming shortened V by 3 bases and J by 7 bases, and 10 bases separated the two germline ends. CDR3 loop: CASSFRGMNEQFF. CDR3 nucleotide sequence: TGTGCCAGCAGTTTTAGGGGTATGAATGAGCAGTTCTTC.

The genes are TRBV19 and TRBJ2-7; 10 nucleotides agree with TRBD2. V lost 8 bases and J lost 3; bases outside the gene matches: 4. This CDR3 has 13 residues. Germline lookup yields CDR1 LNHDA and CDR2 SQIVND (reference sequence). The CDR3: CASSSGSYYEQYF. The CDR3 nucleotides read TGTGCCAGTTCTAGCGGGAGCTACTACGAGCAGTACTTC.

The rearrangement uses TRBV5-1 and TRBJ1-6; 8 nucleotides align to TRBD1. CDR1 and CDR2 (germline): SGHRS, YFSETQ. Trimming took 4 bases from V and 9 from J; bases not matched to a gene: 6. The CDR3 consists of 14 residues. CDR3 sequence: CASSLDRAPSPLHF. For the CDR3, the DNA is TGCGCCAGCAGCCTGGACAGGGCCCCTTCACCCCTCCACTTT.

For the CDR3, the DNA is TGTGCCAGCAGTTGGAAGGGGGCAATCGGGGCCAACGTCCTGACTTTC. Amino acids: CASSWKGAIGANVLTF. The gene calls are TRBV6-5 and TRBJ2-6, with 7 bases aligning to TRBD1. The germline gives CDR1 MNHEY, CDR2 SVGAGI. CDR3 length equals 16 residues. J gave up 4 bases and V 4 bases, and 7 bases lay outside the gene matches.

The chain is built from TRBV5-1 and TRBJ1-1, with D uncertain. CDR3 length: 14 amino acids. Per germline, CDR1 SGHRS and CDR2 YFSETQ. Trimming took off 0 bases at V and 1 base at J, with 7 bases between the two ends. CDR3 region: CASSLVPGNTEAFF. CDR3 bases: TGCGCCAGCAGCTTGGTACCAGGGAACACTGAAGCTTTCTTT.

The chain has TRBV18 and TRBJ2-7, with TRBD2 as a possible D gene (6 bases). V lost 1 base and J lost 6, with 10 bases in between. Germline values: CDR1 KGHSH, CDR2 LQKENI. The CDR3 consists of 13 residues. As DNA, the CDR3 is TGTGCCAGCTCACCACTGGAGGGGAGCGAGCAGTACTTC. This codes for CASSPLEGSEQYF.

V is TRBV14 and J is TRBJ2-1, with no clear D. CDR3 length equals 14 residues. Trimming cost V 0 bases and J 9 bases, with 12 bases left between them. Germline CDR1 reads SGHDN; CDR2 reads FVKESK. The CDR3 region is CASSQDQLVGEQFF. In DNA, the CDR3 is TGTGCCAGCAGCCAAGATCAGCTAGTTGGTGAGCAGTTCTTC. Full variable domain (rest looked up from reference TRBV14 and TRBJ2-1): EAGVTQFPSHSVIEKGQTVTLRCDPISGHDNLYWYRRVMGKEIKFLLHFVKESKQDESGMPNNRFLAERTGGTYSTLKVQPAELEDSGVYFCASSQDQLVGEQFFGPGTRLTVL.

V and J are TRBV5-1 and TRBJ2-4, with TRBD1 as a possible D gene (5 bases). V lost 0 bases and J 0 bases, leaving 7 bases between the germline ends. Per germline, CDR1 SGHRS and CDR2 YFSETQ. The length of the CDR3 is 15 residues. CDR3 in DNA: TGCGCCAGCAGCTTGGTAGGGGTAGCCAAAAACATTCAGTACTTC. Its translation is CASSLVGVAKNIQYF.

V is TRBV5-1 and J is TRBJ1-1, with 7 bases fitting TRBD1. CDR1 and CDR2 (germline): SGHRS, YFSETQ. This CDR3 is 15 amino acids long. V dropped 2 bases and J dropped 4; count of bases not matched to a gene: 8. The CDR3: CASSLQTGLSTEAFF. CDR3 sequence (DNA): TGCGCCAGCAGCTTACAGACAGGGCTGTCCACTGAAGCTTTCTTT.

J is TRBJ2-5 and V is TRBV9, with 7 bases identical to TRBD2. Germline-derived CDR1 and CDR2 are SGDLS and YYNGEE. The junction had 7 bases not matched to a gene; V was cut back by 0 bases and J by 5 bases. The CDR3 consists of 15 residues. The CDR3 reads CASSVVWEGRETQYF. CDR3 bases: TGTGCCAGCAGCGTAGTGTGGGAGGGCCGTGAGACCCAGTACTTC.

V and J are TRBV5-1 and TRBJ2-1; D perhaps matches TRBD2 (5 bases). Germline values: CDR1 SGHRS, CDR2 YFSETQ. The CDR3 length is 13 residues. V lost 0 bases, J lost 12 bases, and 13 bases lay in between. CDR3 sequence: CASSLGASGGQFF. DNA of the CDR3: TGCGCCAGCAGCTTGGGAGCGAGCGGAGGGCAGTTCTTC.

The J gene is TRBJ2-3, the V gene TRBV6-1; D call uncertain. CDR3 length: 13 residues. Germline V gene sequence: CDR1 MNHNS, CDR2 SASEGT. Trimming left V 3 bases short and J 6 bases short, with 10 bases between. CDR3 DNA sequence: TGTGCCAGCAGTGATGTGATCAGTGATACGCAGTATTTT. This sequence encodes CASSDVISDTQYF.

The rearrangement joins TRBV18 to TRBJ1-2, with D perhaps TRBD1 (6 bases). The ends were cut back, 3 bases at V and 10 bases at J, with 12 bases in the middle. The CDR3 loop spans 12 amino acids. The germline gives CDR1 KGHSH, CDR2 LQKENI. Here the CDR3 DNA reads TGTGCCAGCTCACCGGACAGCGCTCTCTACACCTTC. Translating it yields CASSPDSALYTF. Filled out from reference TRBV18 and TRBJ1-2, the complete variable domain reads NAGVMQNPRHLVRRRGQEARLRCSPMKGHSHVYWYRQLPEEGLKFMVYLQKENIIDESGMPKERFSAEFPKEGPSILRIQQVVRGDSAAYFCASSPDSALYTFGSGTRLTVV.